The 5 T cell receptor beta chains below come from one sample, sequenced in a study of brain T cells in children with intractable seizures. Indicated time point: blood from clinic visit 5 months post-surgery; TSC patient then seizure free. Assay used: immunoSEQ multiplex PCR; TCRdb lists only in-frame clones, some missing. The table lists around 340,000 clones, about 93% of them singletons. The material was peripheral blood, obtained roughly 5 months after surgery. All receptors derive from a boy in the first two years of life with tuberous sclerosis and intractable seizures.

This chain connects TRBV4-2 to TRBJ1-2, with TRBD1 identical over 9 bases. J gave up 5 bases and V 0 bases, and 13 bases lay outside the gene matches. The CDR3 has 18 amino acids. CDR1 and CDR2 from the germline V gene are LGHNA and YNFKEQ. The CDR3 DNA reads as TGTGCCAGCAGCCAAGATCTTGAAGGGGGACAGGGAGTTTATGGCTACACCTTC. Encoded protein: CASSQDLEGGQGVYGYTF.

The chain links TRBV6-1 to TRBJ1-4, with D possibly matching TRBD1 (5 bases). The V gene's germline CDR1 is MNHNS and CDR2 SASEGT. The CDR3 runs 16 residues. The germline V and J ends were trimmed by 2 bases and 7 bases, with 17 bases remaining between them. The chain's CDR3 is CASSEQVVGGGEKLFF. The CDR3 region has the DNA TGTGCCAGCAGTGAACAAGTAGTGGGGGGAGGTGAAAAACTGTTTTTT.

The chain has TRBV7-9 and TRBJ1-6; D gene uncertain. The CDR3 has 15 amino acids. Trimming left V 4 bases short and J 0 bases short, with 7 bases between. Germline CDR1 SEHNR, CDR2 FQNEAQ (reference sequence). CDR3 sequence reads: CASSYVGSYNSPLHF. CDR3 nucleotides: TGTGCCAGCAGCTACGTGGGCTCCTATAATTCACCCCTCCACTTT.

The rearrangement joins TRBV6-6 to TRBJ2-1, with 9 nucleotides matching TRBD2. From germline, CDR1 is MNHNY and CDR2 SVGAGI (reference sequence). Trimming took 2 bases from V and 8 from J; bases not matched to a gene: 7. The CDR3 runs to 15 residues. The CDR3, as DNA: TGTGCCAGCAGTTACCTCCCTAGCGGGGCCCATGAGCAGTTCTTC. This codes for CASSYLPSGAHEQFF.

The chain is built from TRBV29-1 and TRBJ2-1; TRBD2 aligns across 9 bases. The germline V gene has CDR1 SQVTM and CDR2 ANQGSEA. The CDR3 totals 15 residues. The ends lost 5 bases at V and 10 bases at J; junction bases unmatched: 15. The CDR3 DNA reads TGCAGCGTTAGCCAGCTAGCGGGGAGCGAAGGGGAGCAGTTCTTC. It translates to CSVSQLAGSEGEQFF.